One and the same sample provided the 20 T cell receptor beta chains below, sequenced in a study of CD8 T cells in ankylosing spondylitis. One entry per CDR3 protein results from TCRdb running MiXCR on the 5' RACE reads. This table holds more than 150,000 distinct CDR3 sequences, about 13% found once. The sample taken for sequencing was blood, either unsorted or a sorted T cell fraction (not recorded which). These receptors were obtained from a male donor with ankylosing spondylitis or in good health (not recorded which).

V gene TRBV12-3 or TRBV12-4 combines with J gene TRBJ1-2; D call uncertain. The CDR3 is 14 residues long. V shed 7 bases and J shed 2 bases, with 14 bases lying between them. The CDR3 sequence: CASTWAPPNYGYTF. The CDR3 DNA reads TGTGCCAGCACTTGGGCCCCCCCAAACTATGGCTACACCTTC.

This clonotype has only a few counts. CDR3 amino acids: CASRRRTHYNEQFF. CDR3 DNA: TGTGCCAGCAGGAGGAGGACACACTACAATGAGCAGTTCTTC. The chain carries TRBV27 and TRBJ2-1; either TRBD1 or TRBD2 may supply D (5 bases each). The CDR3 consists of 14 residues. Trimming removed 6 bases at V and 3 bases at J, with 12 bases between. Germline loops: CDR1 MNHEY, CDR2 SMNVEV (reference sequence).

This rearrangement joins TRBV5-1 to TRBJ2-3, with 11 positions matching TRBD1. The CDR3 is made up of 20 amino acids. Germline V gene data show CDR1 as SGHRS and CDR2 as YFSETQ. V was pared by 1 base and J by 1 base, with 14 bases of the junction left unmatched. The CDR3 DNA reads as TGCGCCAGCAGCTTGATGGGGACAGGGGGATCTGGCCTGGGCACAGATACGCAGTATTTT. Its translation is CASSLMGTGGSGLGTDTQYF.

In its sample, this clonotype was seen a few times. DNA for the CDR3: TGTGCCAGCAGTTTACTCGGGACGGGAAACACTGAAGCTTTCTTT. Protein sequence: CASSLLGTGNTEAFF. This chain links TRBV28 with TRBJ1-1, with TRBD1 as a possible D gene (5 bases). In germline, CDR1 is MDHEN, CDR2 SYDVKM. V lost 2 bases and J 2 bases, leaving 12 bases between the germline ends. This CDR3 spans 15 amino acids.

This clonotype showed up just a few times. The gene calls are TRBV11-3 and TRBJ2-1, with TRBD2 matching 7 bases. In germline, CDR1 is SGHNT, CDR2 YENEEA. The junction had 8 bases not matched to a gene; V was cut back by 5 bases and J by 1 base. CDR3 length: 16 amino acids. This CDR3 reads CASSPRGGGSYNEQFF. CDR3 in DNA: TGTGCCAGCAGCCCACGCGGGGGAGGGTCCTACAATGAGCAGTTCTTC.

This sequence joins TRBV2 and TRBJ2-1; 11 bases agree with TRBD2. The germline gives CDR1 SNHLY, CDR2 FYNNEI. The trim removed 3 bases at V and 3 bases at J, leaving 4 bases unmatched. The CDR3 has 16 residues. CDR3 sequence: CASSEVAGGVYNEQFF. CDR3 in DNA: TGTGCCAGCAGTGAGGTAGCGGGAGGGGTCTACAATGAGCAGTTCTTC.

This clonotype appeared many times. The chain employs TRBV29-1 and TRBJ1-3; D unresolved. This CDR3 comprises 14 residues. Trimming removed 7 bases at V and 0 bases at J, with 13 bases between. Germline CDR1 and CDR2: SQVTM and ANQGSEA. The CDR3 protein is CSALDAYSGNTIYF. In DNA form, the CDR3 reads TGCAGCGCCCTTGATGCATACTCTGGAAACACCATATATTTT.

There are many counts of this clonotype. The chain has TRBV12-3 or TRBV12-4 and TRBJ2-4; 8 bases fit TRBD1. The CDR3 loop spans 15 amino acids. V shed 1 base and J 9 bases; nucleotides not matched to a gene: 8. This CDR3 is CASSLDSGQGSIQYF. DNA for the CDR3: TGTGCCAGCAGTTTAGATTCCGGACAGGGCAGCATTCAGTACTTC.

As to this clonotype: A read error may account for a junction end that differs from germline. This chain connects TRBV6-2 or TRBV6-3 to TRBJ2-7; either TRBD1 or TRBD2 may supply D (5 bases each). Per germline, CDR1 MNHEY and CDR2 SVGEGT. The CDR3 is made up of 14 amino acids. The CDR3 region has the DNA TGTGCCAGCGGTTACTCGGGACCGCTAAGCGAGCAGTACTTC. Its protein is CASGYSGPLSEQYF.

The chain has TRBV20-1 and TRBJ1-2; 7 positions agree with TRBD1. Per the germline V gene, CDR1 is DFQATT and CDR2 is SNEGSKA (reference sequence). Unmatched junction bases numbered 7, after V lost 6 bases and J lost 0 bases. There are 14 residues in the CDR3. Here the CDR3 reads CSARDSATNYGYTF. Here the CDR3 DNA reads TGCAGTGCCCGGGACAGCGCCACTAACTATGGCTACACCTTC.

The chain recombines TRBV27 with TRBJ2-7; 7 bases fit TRBD1. From germline, CDR1 is MNHEY and CDR2 SMNVEV (reference sequence). CDR3 size: 16 residues. Trimming at V came to 0 bases and at J to 4 bases, leaving 9 bases not matched to a gene. CDR3 loop: CASSLSREQGTYEQYF. In DNA form, the CDR3 reads TGTGCCAGCAGTTTATCGAGGGAACAGGGGACATACGAGCAGTACTTC.

The rearrangement links TRBV4-1 to TRBJ2-1; 11 bases line up with TRBD2. The V and J ends lost 4 bases and 0 bases, in that order; junction bases with no gene match: 5. Germline-derived CDR1 and CDR2 are MGHRA and YSYEKL. The length of the CDR3 is 17 residues. CDR3 region: CASSRGTSGFSYNEQFF. The CDR3 DNA follows: TGCGCCAGCAGCCGAGGGACTAGCGGTTTCTCCTACAATGAGCAGTTCTTC.

The chain recombines TRBV12-3 or TRBV12-4 with TRBJ2-3; either TRBD1 or TRBD2 may supply D (5 bases each). Trimming removed 6 bases at V and 10 bases at J, with 17 bases between. This CDR3 comprises 13 residues. As DNA, the CDR3 is TGTGCCAGCAGCGCCACTAGTCTGGGGGCGCAGTATTTT. Amino acids: CASSATSLGAQYF.

This clonotype was counted between two and nine times. The genes are TRBV7-8 and TRBJ1-1, with D perhaps matching TRBD1 (6 bases). CDR1 SGHVS and CDR2 FQNEAQ come from the germline V gene. The CDR3 covers 16 residues. Trimming removed 6 bases from V and 0 bases from J, with 17 bases in between. This CDR3 reads CASSYYRTVMNTEAFF. The DNA for the CDR3 is TGTGCCAGCAGTTACTATAGGACAGTCATGAACACTGAAGCTTTCTTT.

This CDR3 reads CSVEDQGVWETQYF. CDR3 nucleotide sequence: TGCAGCGTTGAAGATCAAGGAGTGTGGGAGACCCAGTACTTC. The V call is TRBV29-1, the J call TRBJ2-5; D is unresolved. Germline loops: CDR1 SQVTM, CDR2 ANQGSEA. Trimming took 0 bases from V and 5 from J, leaving 13 bases between them. The CDR3 consists of 14 residues.

The gene calls are TRBV5-1 and TRBJ2-7; either TRBD1 or TRBD2 may supply D (7 bases each). Trimming stripped 0 bases from V and 4 bases from J, with 14 bases between. The CDR3 covers 15 residues. Per the germline V gene, CDR1 is SGHRS and CDR2 is YFSETQ. The CDR3 loop is CASSLDRGGRYEQYF. DNA for the CDR3: TGCGCCAGCAGCTTGGACAGGGGAGGGAGGTACGAGCAGTACTTC.

The genes are TRBV12-3 or TRBV12-4 and TRBJ1-5, with D possibly matching TRBD1 (5 bases). The CDR3 length is 16 residues. Deletions cut 6 bases from V and 0 bases from J, with 15 bases between. CDR3 loop: CASRPGPGLSNQPQHF. The DNA for the CDR3 is TGTGCCAGCAGGCCGGGACCGGGGCTTAGCAATCAGCCCCAGCATTTT.

This clonotype was detected ten times or more. V and J are TRBV29-1 and TRBJ2-1; 7 nucleotides match TRBD1. The CDR3 spans 13 residues. Germline V gene sequence: CDR1 SQVTM, CDR2 ANQGSEA. V lost 8 bases and J lost 8; bases outside the gene matches: 12. CDR3 in amino acids: CSSNVGRGYEQFF. The CDR3 DNA reads as TGCAGCTCCAACGTGGGCAGGGGGTATGAGCAGTTCTTC.

The chain joins TRBV7-9 to TRBJ2-2; the D is unclear. CDR1 and CDR2 (germline): SEHNR, FQNEAQ (reference sequence). With 5 bases removed from V and 5 bases from J, the gap between germline ends came to 6 bases. This CDR3 is built from 12 residues. The CDR3 bases are TGTGCCAGCAGCGGGCCGACCGGGGAGCTGTTTTTT. This gives the protein CASSGPTGELFF. Complete variable domain (other parts from reference TRBV7-9 and TRBJ2-2): DTGVSQNPRHKITKRGQNVTFRCDPISEHNRLYWYRQTLGQGPEFLTYFQNEAQLEKSRLLSDRFSAERPKGSFSTLEIQRTEQGDSAMYLCASSGPTGELFFGEGSRLTVL.

The chain recombines TRBV4-1 with TRBJ2-3, with D possibly being TRBD2 (7 bases). Trimming shortened V by 4 bases and J by 6 bases, and 17 bases separated the two germline ends. The CDR3 consists of 15 residues. Per the germline V gene, CDR1 is MGHRA and CDR2 is YSYEKL. The CDR3 reads CASSLGGLLGDTQYF. The CDR3 DNA follows: TGCGCCAGCAGCCTGGGGGGGCTACTGGGGGATACGCAGTATTTT.